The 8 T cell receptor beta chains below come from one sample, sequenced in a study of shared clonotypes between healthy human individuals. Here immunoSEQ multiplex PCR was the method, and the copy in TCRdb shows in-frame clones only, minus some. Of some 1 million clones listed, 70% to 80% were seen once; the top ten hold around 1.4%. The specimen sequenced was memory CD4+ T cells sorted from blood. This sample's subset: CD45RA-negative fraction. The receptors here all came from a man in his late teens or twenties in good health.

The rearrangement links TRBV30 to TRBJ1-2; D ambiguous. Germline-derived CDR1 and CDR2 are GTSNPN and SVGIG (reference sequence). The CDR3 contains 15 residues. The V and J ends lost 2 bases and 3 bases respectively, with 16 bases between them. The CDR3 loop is CAWSHPGVIDYGYTF. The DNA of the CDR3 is TGTGCCTGGAGTCACCCTGGGGTAATCGACTATGGCTACACCTTC.

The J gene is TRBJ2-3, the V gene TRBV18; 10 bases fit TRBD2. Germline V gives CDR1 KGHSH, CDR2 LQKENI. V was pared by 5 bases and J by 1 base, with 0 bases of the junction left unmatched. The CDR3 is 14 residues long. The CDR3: CASSTSGGTDTQYF. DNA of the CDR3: TGTGCCAGCTCAACTAGCGGGGGCACAGATACGCAGTATTTT.

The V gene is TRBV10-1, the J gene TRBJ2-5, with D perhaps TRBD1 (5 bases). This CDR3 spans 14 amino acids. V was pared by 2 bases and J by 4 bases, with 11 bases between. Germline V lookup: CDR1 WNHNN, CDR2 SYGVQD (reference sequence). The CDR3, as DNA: TGCGCCAGCAGTGAGAGGAAACAGGCAGAGACCCAGTACTTC. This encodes CASSERKQAETQYF.

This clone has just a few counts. The CDR3 region has the DNA TGTGCCAGCAGCCGGGGGAATAACTATGGCTACACCTTC. Protein sequence: CASSRGNNYGYTF. This sequence joins TRBV9 and TRBJ1-2; weak D call: TRBD1 (5 bases). The CDR3 consists of 13 residues. CDR1 and CDR2 (germline): SGDLS, YYNGEE. With 4 bases removed from V and 1 base from J, the gap between germline ends came to 8 bases. Full variable domain (outside the CDR3, taken from reference TRBV9 and TRBJ1-2): DSGVTQTPKHLITATGQRVTLRCSPRSGDLSVYWYQQSLDQGLQFLIQYYNGEERAKGNILERFSAQQFPDLHSELNLSSLELGDSALYFCASSRGNNYGYTFGSGTRLTVV.

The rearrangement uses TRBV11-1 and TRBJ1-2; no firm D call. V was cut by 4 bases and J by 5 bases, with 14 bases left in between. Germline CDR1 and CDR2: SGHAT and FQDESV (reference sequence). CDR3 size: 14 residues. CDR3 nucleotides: TGTGCCAGCAGCTCCGAGAGTGGAGTTTATGGCTACACCTTC. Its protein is CASSSESGVYGYTF.

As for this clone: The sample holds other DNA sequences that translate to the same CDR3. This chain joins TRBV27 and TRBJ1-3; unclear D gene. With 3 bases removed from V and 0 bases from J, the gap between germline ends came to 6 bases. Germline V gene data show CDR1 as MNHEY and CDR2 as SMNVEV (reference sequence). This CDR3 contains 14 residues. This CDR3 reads CASSLTGSGNTIYF. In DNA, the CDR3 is TGTGCCAGCAGTTTGACGGGCTCTGGAAACACCATATATTTT.

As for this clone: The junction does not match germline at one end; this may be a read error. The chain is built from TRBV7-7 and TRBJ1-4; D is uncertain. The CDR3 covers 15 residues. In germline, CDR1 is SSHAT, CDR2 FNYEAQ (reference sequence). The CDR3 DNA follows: TGTGCTAGCAGCGCCCAGCCAGGTGGAGGGGAAAAACTGTTTTTT. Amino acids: CASSAQPGGGEKLFF.

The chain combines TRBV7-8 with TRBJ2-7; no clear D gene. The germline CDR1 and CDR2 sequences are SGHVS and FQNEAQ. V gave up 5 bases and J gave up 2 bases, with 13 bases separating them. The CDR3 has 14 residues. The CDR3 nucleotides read TGTGCCAGCAGCCGTGGCGAAAGGGCCTACGAGCAGTACTTC. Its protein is CASSRGERAYEQYF.